Shown below are 2 T cell receptor beta chains from a single sample sequenced in a study of tumor and adjacent non-tumor tissue in lung cancer. Three rounds of nested PCR, following a modified ARM-PCR protocol, produced the TCRbeta library. MiXCR, run by TCRdb on the multiplex PCR reads, gives a single entry per CDR3 protein. The sample shows approximately 100,000 distinct CDR3 sequences, over 55% of them seen only once. No cell sorting was done before RNA was extracted from the tissue. This non-tumor lung sample came from over 3 cm beyond the tumor edge. The sequenced sample consisted of distant non-tumor lung tissue. These receptors originate from a man in his sixties with non-small cell lung cancer.

A word on this clonotype: A read error may be the cause here, since a much bigger clone is one base away. The chain has TRBV5-4 and TRBJ1-3; D perhaps matches TRBD1 (5 bases). This CDR3 has 17 amino acids. Germline assignment: CDR1 SGHNT and CDR2 YYREEE (reference sequence). The V end lost 6 bases, the J end lost 0 bases, and 19 bases lay between the germline ends. CDR3 DNA sequence: TGTGCCAGCATCCGGGGGACGGCGGGAATCTCTGGAAACACCATATATTTT. It encodes CASIRGTAGISGNTIYF.

Note on this clonotype: A single base separates this from a much larger clone, so it may be a read error. This chain links TRBV12-3 or TRBV12-4 with TRBJ2-1; D ambiguous. V was clipped by 5 bases and J by 4 bases, with 15 bases between them. This CDR3 spans 15 amino acids. Here the CDR3 DNA reads TGTGCCAGCAGTCGGAACTCCACCTCGTACAATGAGCAGTTCTTC. It translates to CASSRNSTSYNEQFF.